The 12 T cell receptor beta chains in this list originate from one sample, sequenced in a study of shared clonotypes between healthy human individuals (dated by TCRdb to 2018 to 2020). Libraries were constructed by the immunoSEQ multiplex PCR assay. Held by TCRdb, this immuneACCESS table contains in-frame sequences only and omits some clones. Under half of the omission traces to an unresolved V gene where checked; the cause of the rest is unknown. The sample has 950,000 to 1,100,000 clones on record, about 76% of them singletons. Of the sample, approximately 1.3% falls within the top ten clones. Input material: memory CD4+ T cells sorted from blood. Reading the label with the study, this specimen's cell subset or site is: CD45RA-negative fraction. All receptors derive from a man between 18 and 29 years old in good health.

The table lists this clone with a few counts. In DNA, the CDR3 is TGTGCCATCACCCCGACGGGGGGAGATACGCAGTATTTT. Its protein product is CAITPTGGDTQYF. V and J are TRBV10-3 and TRBJ2-3; TRBD2 matches 7 bases. The CDR3 is 13 residues long. J was trimmed by 5 bases and V by 7 bases; bases with no gene match: 6. CDR1 is ENHRY, CDR2 SYGVKD, per germline.

Of note for this clone: Other DNA sequences from this sample encode an identical CDR3 as well. The rearrangement joins TRBV18 to TRBJ1-1; D is undetermined. Germline V lookup: CDR1 KGHSH, CDR2 LQKENI. This CDR3 comprises 14 residues. Trimming shortened V by 1 base and J by 0 bases, and 6 bases separated the two germline ends. CDR3 sequence: CASSPQSMNTEAFF. CDR3 in DNA: TGTGCCAGCTCACCACAATCCATGAACACTGAAGCTTTCTTT.

The chain combines TRBV6-1 with TRBJ2-5; D not certain. The CDR3 sequence is 14 residues long. From germline, CDR1 is MNHNS and CDR2 SASEGT. The germline V and J ends were trimmed by 1 base and 4 bases, with 10 bases remaining between them. This chain's CDR3 is CASSEGRQSETQYF. As DNA, the CDR3 is TGTGCCAGCAGTGAAGGACGGCAGTCAGAGACCCAGTACTTC.

The J gene is TRBJ1-2, the V gene TRBV5-6; D call uncertain. The CDR3 runs to 13 residues. CDR1 is SGHDT, CDR2 YYEEEE, per germline. The V and J ends lost 3 bases and 6 bases respectively, with 12 bases between them. The CDR3 is CASSYAAGHGYTF. The CDR3 DNA reads as TGTGCCAGCAGCTACGCAGCAGGACATGGCTACACCTTC.

This clone was counted between two and nine times. V is TRBV4-1 and J is TRBJ2-3; 9 positions agree with TRBD2. This CDR3 contains 17 residues. Germline CDR1 and CDR2: MGHRA and YSYEKL. V was clipped by 2 bases and J by 1 base; unmatched bases: 7. In DNA form, the CDR3 reads TGCGCCAGCAGCCAAACCTTTAGCGGGAGTGGCACAGATACGCAGTATTTT. It yields the protein CASSQTFSGSGTDTQYF.

The chain couples TRBV5-6 to TRBJ1-2; the D is unclear. CDR3 size: 11 residues. From germline, CDR1 is SGHDT and CDR2 YYEEEE. V gave up 3 bases and J gave up 3 bases, with 3 bases separating them. CDR3 in DNA: TGTGCCAGCAGCTCCGACTATGGCTACACCTTC. This encodes CASSSDYGYTF.

This chain links TRBV28 with TRBJ2-3; 11 bases line up with TRBD2. Germline CDR1 is MDHEN and CDR2 is SYDVKM. The V segment lost 2 bases and the J segment 4 bases; nucleotides outside the gene matches: 5. There are 16 residues in the CDR3. CDR3 DNA sequence: TGTGCCAGCAGTTTAGCTAGCGGGAGGTCCTCAGATACGCAGTATTTT. It codes for CASSLASGRSSDTQYF.

The chain carries TRBV6-1 and TRBJ1-4; no reliable D call. Germline assignment: CDR1 MNHNS and CDR2 SASEGT. V shed 1 base and J shed 5 bases, with 5 bases lying between them. The CDR3 totals 13 residues. This chain's CDR3 is CASSEGWNEKLFF. CDR3 coding DNA: TGTGCCAGCAGTGAAGGGTGGAATGAAAAACTGTTTTTT.

This clone has only a few counts. The chain is built from TRBV4-3 and TRBJ1-6; D gene uncertain. V was clipped by 1 base and J by 9 bases, with 7 bases between them. The CDR3 sequence is 13 residues long. CDR1 LGHNA and CDR2 YSLEER come from the germline V gene. CDR3 sequence: CASSQVSSSPLHF. CDR3 coding DNA: TGCGCCAGCAGCCAAGTATCAAGTTCACCCCTCCACTTT.

This clone was seen more than once but under ten times. A read error may be the cause here, since a much bigger clone is one base away. J is TRBJ2-2 and V is TRBV6-5; possibly TRBD1 for D (6 bases). This CDR3 is built from 14 residues. CDR1 and CDR2 from the germline V gene are MNHEY and SVGAGI. With 5 bases removed from V and 0 bases from J, the gap between germline ends came to 7 bases. CDR3: CASSGQSNTGELFF. DNA for the CDR3: TGTGCCAGCAGTGGACAGTCGAACACCGGGGAGCTGTTTTTT.

The chain recombines TRBV6-5 with TRBJ2-1; 11 bases map to TRBD1. With 6 bases clipped from V and 2 bases from J, the junction kept 3 bases outside the gene matches. There are 15 residues in the CDR3. The germline CDR1 and CDR2 sequences are MNHEY and SVGAGI. Here the CDR3 reads CASRSGQGAYNEQFF. CDR3 DNA sequence: TGTGCCAGCAGATCGGGACAGGGGGCCTACAATGAGCAGTTCTTC.

The chain couples TRBV15 to TRBJ2-2, with 9 bases matching TRBD2. V dropped 2 bases and J dropped 2; count of bases not matched to a gene: 3. The germline gives CDR1 LNHNV, CDR2 YYDKDF (reference sequence). The CDR3 is made up of 16 amino acids. CDR3 residues: CATSRSGLANTGELFF. CDR3 nucleotides: TGTGCCACCAGCAGATCGGGACTAGCTAACACCGGGGAGCTGTTTTTT.